Listed below are T cell receptor beta chains from one sample, sequenced in a study of response to subunit inactivated influenza vaccine. TCRdb re-derived calls from the RT-PCR reads in MiXCR, one entry per CDR3 protein. Among 600,000 to 850,000 distinct CDR3 sequences listed, 13% to 15% were seen once. Here the sequenced sample was PBMCs from blood, taken 14 to 15 days before vaccination. The receptors originated from a man aged 45-65 years who received an inactivated influenza vaccine. The conserved cysteine and the conserved F or W are not part of the CDR3 here. A D gene is named only where the DNA matches it firmly.

j_call v_call d_call cdr3_aa
TRBJ1-6 TRBV5-6 - ASSTTAWESPLH
TRBJ2-6 TRBV12-5 TRBD1 ASGLSGQGSGANVLT
TRBJ2-2 TRBV7-2 TRBD2 ASSKGLLTGELF
TRBJ2-2 TRBV5-1 TRBD2 ASSLSVAGVSTGELF
TRBJ2-1 TRBV2 TRBD2 ASSATYRAGGTYNEQF
TRBJ2-7 TRBV6-5 TRBD1 ASSFFDRGAYEQY
TRBJ2-3 TRBV4-1 - ASSQDPTGTPTDTQY
TRBJ1-3 TRBV11-2 - ASSSHPGTPHSGNTIY
TRBJ2-1 TRBV7-2 - ASSPQAVTVWNEQF
TRBJ2-7 TRBV28 TRBD1 ASRGQVGEQY
TRBJ2-7 TRBV4-2 TRBD1 ASSQGGLRRQGFGAYEQY
TRBJ1-4 TRBV6-5 - ASSYMQTNEKLF
TRBJ2-1 TRBV11-3 TRBD1 ASSRRSGTGGGDEQF
TRBJ2-7 TRBV20-1 TRBD2 SARGTSGVSSYEQY
TRBJ2-5 TRBV4-2 - ASSQDLFGETQY
TRBJ2-5 TRBV27 TRBD1 ASSLTLGQGAGTQY
TRBJ2-1 TRBV24-1 TRBD2 ATSDRSGRASDEQF
TRBJ1-3 TRBV4-3 - ASSLTTQGNTIY
TRBJ2-3 TRBV29-1 TRBD2 RAQGLAGPGELDTQY
TRBJ2-3 TRBV7-2 - ASSLYQFGSGRY
TRBJ2-7 TRBV4-3 - ASSQEILGQGVSYEQY
TRBJ2-2 TRBV7-9 - ASSSQQGTGELF
TRBJ2-1 TRBV6-2/TRBV6-3 - ASSDFTGLYNEQF
TRBJ2-7 TRBV7-2 - ASSSQQISYEQY
TRBJ2-2 TRBV24-1 - ATSDLKTANTGELF
TRBJ2-2 TRBV6-4 - ASSVVFEDTGELF
TRBJ1-1 TRBV10-2 - ASSESSDRNTEAF
TRBJ2-2 TRBV4-1 TRBD2 ASSPTLVTSDTGELF
TRBJ1-5 TRBV30 - ASGGQPQH
TRBJ2-3 TRBV20-1 TRBD2 SASRGGGGSDTQY
TRBJ1-1 TRBV29-1 - SVGALRNTEAF
TRBJ1-1 TRBV6-6 TRBD1 ATTDRGITEAF
TRBJ2-5 TRBV9 TRBD2 ASSVGLREYETQY
TRBJ1-5 TRBV24-1 TRBD1 ATPLTRTGDQPQH
TRBJ2-1 TRBV5-1 - ASSLDPANEQF
TRBJ2-3 TRBV7-9 - ASSFRDRRTDTQY
TRBJ2-1 TRBV2 - ASNPRAAAGNEQF
TRBJ1-5 TRBV6-1 - ASSPRGGNQPQH
TRBJ2-7 TRBV5-5 - ASSLQGTSYEQY
TRBJ2-1 TRBV19 - ASRLTGLKEQF
TRBJ2-2 TRBV4-1 TRBD2 ASSRPGGVTGELF
TRBJ2-2 TRBV2 - ASKEGPGELF
TRBJ2-3 TRBV6-6 - AGAWSTDTQY
TRBJ2-7 TRBV6-5 - ASSYSQGFYEQY
TRBJ2-3 TRBV6-2/TRBV6-3 - ASSYLVGSGYVSQISYTQY
TRBJ2-3 TRBV7-6 TRBD2 ASSLAAGASTDTQY
TRBJ2-5 TRBV4-3 TRBD2 ASSRGGTSGAQTQY